The rows below give T cell receptor beta chains drawn from one sample of a study of a mutant IDH1 vaccine in newly diagnosed glioma. These receptors' targets are unknown. Sequencing was performed with immunoSEQ multiplex PCR; in TCRdb, only in-frame clones are kept and a portion is missing. Among about 48,000 clones listed, more than 65% were seen once. The sample here was PBMCs, taken from a glioma patient whose treatment included an IDH1 peptide vaccine. The receptors here all came from a middle-aged man with glioma. The CDR3 runs from the conserved cysteine through the conserved F or W. A D gene is named only where the DNA matches it firmly. Rows give clone size only sometimes, using once, few, many, or a class for an expanded clone.

CDR3 protein: CASSPDRESYEQYF; CDR3 DNA: TGTGCCAGCAGCCCAGACAGAGAGTCCTACGAGCAGTACTTC; D gene: NA; V gene: TRBV11-2; J gene: TRBJ2-7; clone size: NA
CDR3 protein: CAWSLAVSNYGYTF; CDR3 DNA: TGTGCCTGGAGTTTGGCAGTTTCTAACTATGGCTACACCTTC; D gene: NA; V gene: TRBV30; J gene: TRBJ1-2; clone size: NA
CDR3 protein: CASKGAGGFNSPLHF; CDR3 DNA: TGTGCCAGCAAGGGGGCCGGGGGCTTTAATTCACCCCTCCACTTT; D gene: TRBD1; V gene: TRBV25-1; J gene: TRBJ1-6; clone size: NA
CDR3 protein: CASSIGNRAVGETQYF; CDR3 DNA: TGTGCCAGTAGTATTGGGAACAGGGCGGTAGGGGAGACCCAGTACTTC; D gene: NA; V gene: TRBV19; J gene: TRBJ2-5; clone size: NA
CDR3 protein: CASSDRDTEAFF; CDR3 DNA: TGTGCCAGTAGCGACAGAGACACTGAAGCTTTCTTT; D gene: NA; V gene: TRBV19; J gene: TRBJ1-1; clone size: NA
CDR3 protein: CASSFRVGGYTF; CDR3 DNA: TGTGCCAGCAGTTTCAGGGTTGGGGGCTACACCTTC; D gene: NA; V gene: TRBV6-1; J gene: TRBJ1-2; clone size: few
CDR3 protein: CASSSRQGGAGELFF; CDR3 DNA: TGTGCCAGCAGTTCTAGACAGGGTGGTGCCGGGGAGCTGTTTTTT; D gene: TRBD1; V gene: TRBV2; J gene: TRBJ2-2; clone size: NA
CDR3 protein: CASSPGASGGYTF; CDR3 DNA: TGTGCCAGCTCACCAGGGGCCAGTGGGGGCTACACCTTC; D gene: NA; V gene: TRBV18; J gene: TRBJ1-2; clone size: NA
CDR3 protein: CASSLETGGGGYTF; CDR3 DNA: TGTGCCAGCAGCTTGGAGACAGGGGGCGGTGGCTACACCTTC; D gene: TRBD1; V gene: TRBV5-6; J gene: TRBJ1-2; clone size: NA
CDR3 protein: CASSQASGVEQYF; CDR3 DNA: TGTGCCAGCAGCCAAGCTAGCGGGGTCGAGCAGTACTTC; D gene: TRBD2; V gene: TRBV4-2; J gene: TRBJ2-7; clone size: NA
CDR3 protein: CASGFSGTGVSGYTF; CDR3 DNA: TGTGCTAGTGGTTTTTCGGGGACAGGGGTCTCCGGCTACACCTTC; D gene: TRBD1; V gene: TRBV12-5; J gene: TRBJ1-2; clone size: NA
CDR3 protein: CASSLGQGTPGELFF; CDR3 DNA: TGTGCCAGCAGCTTAGGACAGGGGACGCCCGGGGAGCTGTTTTTT; D gene: TRBD1; V gene: TRBV7-9; J gene: TRBJ2-2; clone size: NA
CDR3 protein: CASSITEGQPQHF; CDR3 DNA: TGTGCCAGCTCCATCACTGAGGGTCAGCCCCAGCATTTT; D gene: NA; V gene: TRBV6-6; J gene: TRBJ1-5; clone size: NA
CDR3 protein: CASRTTESSYNSPLHF; CDR3 DNA: TGTGCCAGTAGGACGACCGAAAGCTCCTATAATTCACCCCTCCACTTT; D gene: NA; V gene: TRBV19; J gene: TRBJ1-6; clone size: NA
CDR3 protein: CASSFTNGYNSPLHF; CDR3 DNA: TGTGCCAGCAGCTTCACAAATGGCTATAATTCACCCCTCCACTTT; D gene: NA; V gene: TRBV5-8; J gene: TRBJ1-6; clone size: NA
CDR3 protein: CAWRRSEAGGTETQYF; CDR3 DNA: TGTGCCTGGAGGAGGTCCGAGGCGGGGGGGACAGAGACCCAGTACTTC; D gene: TRBD2; V gene: TRBV30; J gene: TRBJ2-5; clone size: NA
CDR3 protein: CATSRGGQASYEQYF; CDR3 DNA: TGTGCCACCAGCAGAGGGGGGCAGGCCTCCTACGAGCAGTACTTC; D gene: NA; V gene: TRBV15; J gene: TRBJ2-7; clone size: NA